The sequence of this T cell receptor (beta chain) was determined in a study of neurological immune-mediated disorders. Whole-study results and caveats: The most TCR clonal expansion was seen in HTLV-1-associated myelopathy, and the least was seen in multiple sclerosis, which fell below healthy controls. No CDR3 amino acid sequences recurred among expanded clones across subjects, suggesting private repertoires in all groups.

This clonotype was recorded many times. The antigen is undetermined. Germline lookup yields CDR1 SGHVS and CDR2 FQNEAQ. The CDR3 contains 15 residues. Deletions cut 3 bases from V and 3 bases from J, with 11 bases between. The cDNA came from 5'RACE, which used 10-nucleotide random UMIs. TCRdb used MiXCR to reprocess the 5' RACE reads, holding one entry per CDR3 protein. The sample holds almost 30,000 distinct CDR3 sequences, about 12% seen once. The unsorted libraries originated from 2 million PBMCs that had been stored at -80 C. The receptor was isolated from a woman aged 55-75 years in good health. The chain employs TRBV7-8 and TRBJ2-2; D might be TRBD2 (6 bases). The sequencing input was PBMCs. The CDR3 DNA is TGTGCCAGCAGCTTGTCAGGCGGGGACACCGGGGAGCTGTTTTTT. Protein product: CASSLSGGDTGELFF.